The 22 T cell receptor beta chains below were found in one sample sequenced in a study of blood T cell repertoires in COVID-19. Data came from immunoSEQ multiplex PCR; TCRdb stores just in-frame clones and leaves some out. This sample has around 54,000 clones, with more than 75% found just once. Source material: PBMCs or T cells enriched from blood (not recorded which). Receptor source: a woman aged 50 to 65 with acute COVID-19.

The chain recombines TRBV5-1 with TRBJ1-2; maybe TRBD1 (6 bases). Trimming stripped 0 bases from V and 3 bases from J, with 12 bases between. The CDR3 sequence is 15 residues long. Germline V gene sequence: CDR1 SGHRS, CDR2 YFSETQ. The CDR3 loop is CASSLVPTGHYGYTF. CDR3 bases: TGCGCCAGCAGCTTGGTGCCCACAGGGCACTATGGCTACACCTTC.

V and J are TRBV6-5 and TRBJ2-7, with 8 bases lining up with TRBD2. CDR3 size: 15 residues. V dropped 0 bases and J dropped 6; count of bases not matched to a gene: 7. Germline V CDR1 and CDR2: MNHEY, SVGAGI. DNA for the CDR3: TGTGCCAGCAGTTACTCCGGCGGGGGGAAGGGCGAGCAGTACTTC. It codes for CASSYSGGGKGEQYF.

The V gene is TRBV18, the J gene TRBJ2-1; 9 bases align to TRBD1. The CDR3 consists of 16 residues. Germline V gives CDR1 KGHSH, CDR2 LQKENI. J lost 5 bases, V lost 0 bases, and 5 bases had no gene match. CDR3 DNA sequence: TGTGCCAGCTCACCACCGGGAGGACAGGGGAACAATGAGCAGTTCTTC. It translates to CASSPPGGQGNNEQFF.

V and J are TRBV3-1 (or the pseudogene TRBV3-2) and TRBJ1-2; no definite D call. This CDR3 has 15 amino acids. Trimming took off 3 bases at V and 5 bases at J, with 16 bases between the two ends. Germline CDR1 LGHDT, CDR2 YNNKEL (reference sequence). The chain's CDR3 is CASSHPTPGRYGYTF. CDR3 nucleotide sequence: TGTGCCAGCAGCCACCCAACCCCGGGTCGGTATGGCTACACCTTC.

The gene calls are TRBV18 and TRBJ2-3; 9 bases agree with TRBD2. Trimming cost V 4 bases and J 1 base; bases outside gene matches: 3. Germline CDR1 reads KGHSH; CDR2 reads LQKENI. There are 15 residues in the CDR3. CDR3 DNA sequence: TGTGCCAGCTCACGACTAGCGGAACGCACAGATACGCAGTATTTT. This sequence encodes CASSRLAERTDTQYF.

This sequence joins TRBV20-1 and TRBJ2-5; a possible D gene is TRBD2 (7 bases). Germline lookup yields CDR1 DFQATT and CDR2 SNEGSKA (reference sequence). This CDR3 is 15 amino acids long. The germline V and J ends were trimmed by 3 bases and 1 base, with 15 bases remaining between them. CDR3 coding DNA: TGCAGTGCTAGTAGGGCGGGGGCCCCCCAAGAGACCCAGTACTTC. This gives the protein CSASRAGAPQETQYF.

This clone is a singleton in its sample. V gene TRBV9 combines with J gene TRBJ2-7; 9 nucleotides line up with TRBD2. V was clipped by 1 base and J by 4 bases; unmatched bases: 3. This CDR3 is built from 14 residues. Looked up from germline, CDR1 is SGDLS and CDR2 is YYNGEE. CDR3 sequence reads: CASSVTSGSYEQYF. DNA for the CDR3: TGTGCCAGCAGCGTAACTAGCGGGTCTTACGAGCAGTACTTC.

The CDR3 bases are TGTGCCAGCAGCTTAGGACAGGGAAGCGGCTACACCTTC. Translation gives CASSLGQGSGYTF. The V gene is TRBV13, the J gene TRBJ1-2; D is possibly TRBD1 (6 bases). This CDR3 is 13 amino acids long. Germline values: CDR1 PRHDT, CDR2 FYEKMQ (reference sequence). V gave up 0 bases and J gave up 8 bases, with 10 bases separating them.

The chain links TRBV7-9 to TRBJ1-4, with D perhaps TRBD1 (6 bases). CDR1 and CDR2 (germline): SEHNR, FQNEAQ (reference sequence). There are 19 residues in the CDR3. V lost 1 base to trimming and J lost 0 bases, with 18 bases between them. This CDR3 is CASSLGGQGRVATNEKLFF. DNA of the CDR3: TGTGCCAGCAGCTTAGGAGGGCAGGGGAGGGTTGCAACTAATGAAAAACTGTTTTTT.

The chain employs TRBV7-6 and TRBJ1-2; 11 bases are a match to TRBD1. The CDR3 contains 16 residues. The V gene's germline CDR1 is SGHVS and CDR2 FNYEAQ. Trimming at V came to 2 bases and at J to 4 bases, leaving 6 bases not matched to a gene. The CDR3 bases are TGTGCCAGCAGCTTAACCGGGACAGGGGGAATCTATGGCTACACCTTC. This sequence encodes CASSLTGTGGIYGYTF.

In DNA form, the CDR3 reads TGTGCCAGCAGTTGGGGAGGGGATAAAGGTGGCTACACCTTC. It is translated as CASSWGGDKGGYTF. The chain joins TRBV28 to TRBJ1-2; D may be TRBD1 (5 bases). CDR3 length: 14 amino acids. V lost 4 bases and J 7 bases, leaving 16 bases between the germline ends. In germline, CDR1 is MDHEN, CDR2 SYDVKM.

The rearrangement links TRBV11-3 to TRBJ1-6; D possibly corresponds to TRBD1 (5 bases). The V end lost 1 base, the J end lost 7 bases, and 8 bases lay between the germline ends. Per germline, CDR1 SGHNT and CDR2 YENEEA. CDR3 length: 14 residues. The CDR3 DNA follows: TGTGCCAGCAGCTTAGGCGCAGGGAATTCACCCCTCCACTTT. As protein: CASSLGAGNSPLHF.

This clone appeared a single time. This chain links TRBV4-2 with TRBJ1-2; D remains ambiguous. This CDR3 has 15 amino acids. Germline CDR1 LGHNA, CDR2 YNFKEQ. V was shortened by 0 bases and J by 2 bases, with 10 bases between the two germline ends. The CDR3 coding sequence is TGTGCCAGCAGCCAAGAAAGAGGACTGAACTATGGCTACACCTTC. Translation: CASSQERGLNYGYTF.

V is TRBV18 and J is TRBJ1-4, with 8 bases matching TRBD1. The CDR3 totals 17 residues. From germline, CDR1 is KGHSH and CDR2 LQKENI. The junction had 11 bases not matched to a gene; V was cut back by 0 bases and J by 8 bases. The CDR3 DNA sequence: TGTGCCAGCTCACCACCGGAGAGTAACAGGGGGGGCGAAAAACTGTTTTTT. Its translation: CASSPPESNRGGEKLFF.

This sequence joins TRBV4-1 and TRBJ2-1; 9 nucleotides match TRBD1. Trimming cost V 3 bases and J 5 bases; bases outside gene matches: 5. Germline V gene lookup returns CDR1 MGHRA and CDR2 YSYEKL. The CDR3 spans 15 residues. The chain's CDR3 is CASSQAGTGHNEQFF. DNA of the CDR3: TGCGCCAGCAGCCAGGCGGGGACAGGGCACAATGAGCAGTTCTTC.

This clone turned up a few times. This chain uses TRBV6-4 with TRBJ2-3, with 8 bases fitting TRBD1. The CDR3 sequence is 15 residues long. In germline, CDR1 is MRHNA, CDR2 SNTAGT. V lost 2 bases to trimming and J lost 0 bases; unmatched junction nucleotides: 1. CDR3 residues: CASSDRTGSTDTQYF. The CDR3 DNA is TGTGCCAGCAGTGACCGGACAGGGAGCACAGATACGCAGTATTTT.

The rearrangement links TRBV3-1 (or the pseudogene TRBV3-2) to TRBJ1-2, with 8 bases lining up with TRBD1. There are 15 residues in the CDR3. The junction had 6 bases not matched to a gene; V was cut back by 1 base and J by 5 bases. The germline V gene encodes CDR1 LGHDT and CDR2 YNNKEL (reference sequence). The CDR3 spells CASSQGRTGPYGYTF. CDR3 coding DNA: TGTGCCAGCAGCCAAGGGAGGACAGGGCCGTATGGCTACACCTTC.

This clone was observed a single time. The rearrangement joins TRBV15 to TRBJ2-5; D is ambiguous. This CDR3 comprises 13 residues. V shed 1 base and J shed 2 bases, with 5 bases lying between them. Germline assignment: CDR1 LNHNV and CDR2 YYDKDF (reference sequence). The CDR3 coding sequence is TGTGCCACCAGCAGAGGTCCGCAAGAGACCCAGTACTTC. Its protein is CATSRGPQETQYF.

The rearrangement uses TRBV2 and TRBJ1-4, with 8 bases lining up with TRBD1. There are 13 residues in the CDR3. Unmatched junction bases numbered 6, after V lost 10 bases and J lost 5 bases. The V gene's germline CDR1 is SNHLY and CDR2 FYNNEI. The CDR3 region has the DNA TGTGCCACATCGGGACAGGAGAATGAAAAACTGTTTTTT. It yields the protein CATSGQENEKLFF.

The chain couples TRBV28 to TRBJ1-1; 8 bases are a match to TRBD1. V was pared by 7 bases and J by 5 bases, with 9 bases of the junction left unmatched. This CDR3 comprises 14 residues. The germline V gene encodes CDR1 MDHEN and CDR2 SYDVKM. CDR3 loop: CASTDTGGRTEAFF. DNA of the CDR3: TGTGCCAGCACCGATACAGGGGGGAGGACTGAAGCTTTCTTT. The full variable domain, with the rest looked up from reference TRBV28 and TRBJ1-1, is DVKVTQSSRYLVKRTGEKVFLECVQDMDHENMFWYRQDPGLGLRLIYFSYDVKMKEKGDIPEGYSVSREKKERFSLILESASTNQTSMYLCASTDTGGRTEAFFGQGTRLTVV.

The rearrangement uses TRBV19 and TRBJ1-5; 8 bases line up with TRBD1. The junction had 19 bases not matched to a gene; V was cut back by 3 bases and J by 0 bases. CDR3 length: 21 residues. Germline CDR1 and CDR2: LNHDA and SQIVND (reference sequence). The CDR3 DNA is TGTGCCAGTAGTATTGAAAGGACAGGGTGGAGGGGAATATATAGCAATCAGCCCCAGCATTTT. As protein: CASSIERTGWRGIYSNQPQHF.

This chain uses TRBV11-2 with TRBJ2-3; TRBD2 matches at 16 bases. The germline CDR1 and CDR2 sequences are SGHAT and FQNNGV. The V and J ends lost 3 bases and 6 bases, in that order; junction bases with no gene match: 3. The CDR3 covers 16 residues. The CDR3, as DNA: TGTGCCAGCAGCTTGGGACTAGCGGGGGGGATTGATACGCAGTATTTT. It specifies CASSLGLAGGIDTQYF.